Shown below are 8 T cell receptor beta chains from a single sample sequenced in a study of blood T cells in healthy people across ages. With a J-beta primer mix and a sample-barcoded 5' primer, a second PCR ran roughly 7 to 11 cycles. TCRdb passed the 5' RACE reads through MiXCR, listing each CDR3 protein once. This sample yields more than 900,000 distinct CDR3 sequences, of which roughly 29% are seen a single time; roughly 10% belongs to the top ten. This sample was also put to use in a study of T cells of mothers and their children.

Material for sequencing was blood. Receptor source: a woman aged 40 to 49 in good health.

This clonotype has just a few counts. The chain employs TRBV11-2 and TRBJ2-7; D is unresolved. CDR3 size: 17 residues. The V gene's germline CDR1 is SGHAT and CDR2 FQNNGV. V dropped 0 bases and J dropped 4 bases, with 19 bases sitting between them. The CDR3 coding sequence is TGTGCCAGCAGCTTAGATCTCACGTGGGCTGACCTTTACGAGCAGTACTTC. Translation: CASSLDLTWADLYEQYF.

The J gene is TRBJ1-4, the V gene TRBV28; the D is unclear. The germline gives CDR1 MDHEN, CDR2 SYDVKM. The ends were cut back, 3 bases at V and 3 bases at J, with 11 bases in the middle. This CDR3 comprises 15 residues. CDR3 DNA: TGTGCCAGCAGTTTTGGGTTAGGGTCTAATGAAAAACTGTTTTTT. Protein: CASSFGLGSNEKLFF.

The CDR3, as DNA: TGCGCCAGCAGCTTGGAGCAGCCATCCTCTGGAAACACCATATATTTT. This encodes CASSLEQPSSGNTIYF. The chain links TRBV5-1 to TRBJ1-3; D ambiguous. This CDR3 is built from 16 residues. The V gene's germline CDR1 is SGHRS and CDR2 YFSETQ. The germline V and J ends were trimmed by 0 bases and 0 bases, with 10 bases remaining between them.

The gene calls are TRBV7-6 and TRBJ2-4; perhaps TRBD1 as D (6 bases). V dropped 6 bases and J dropped 13 bases, with 25 bases sitting between them. Germline V CDR1 and CDR2: SGHVS, FNYEAQ. The CDR3 runs to 15 residues. For the CDR3, the DNA is TGTGCCAGCAGTCAAATGACAGGAGCCTACAATGAGCAGTACTTC. Residues: CASSQMTGAYNEQYF. The full variable domain, rest sourced from reference TRBV7-6 and TRBJ2-4, is GAGVSQSPRYKVTKRGQDVALRCDPISGHVSLYWYRQALGQGPEFLTYFNYEAQQDKSGLPNDRFSAERPEGSISTLTIQRTEQRDSAMYRCASSQMTGAYNEQYFGAGTRLSVL.

Concerning this clonotype: Possible read error: a much larger clone is one base away. The rearrangement uses TRBV4-1 and TRBJ1-5, with D perhaps matching TRBD1 (6 bases). The germline CDR1 and CDR2 sequences are MGHRA and YSYEKL. The CDR3 covers 14 residues. The CDR3 coding sequence is TGCACCAGCAGCAAAGGGGGAGGGAATCAGCCCCAGCATTTT. Its protein product is CTSSKGGGNQPQHF.

This chain joins TRBV15 and TRBJ2-5; D is unclear. Trimming left V 0 bases short and J 13 bases short, with 15 bases between. The CDR3 totals 13 residues. Germline-derived CDR1 and CDR2 are LNHNV and YYDKDF (reference sequence). DNA for the CDR3: TGTGCCACCAGCAGAGAGATGCTGGAGCTCCTGTACTTC. The encoded protein is CATSREMLELLYF.

This sequence joins TRBV20-1 and TRBJ2-3, with TRBD2 matching over 12 bases. The CDR3 totals 19 residues. Trimming removed 5 bases from V and 0 bases from J; junction bases left unmatched: 15. Looked up from germline, CDR1 is DFQATT and CDR2 is SNEGSKA (reference sequence). CDR3 nucleotides: TGCAGTGCTCCTGAACCCGAGACTAGCGGGGGTGATAGCACAGATACGCAGTATTTT. It codes for CSAPEPETSGGDSTDTQYF.

The sample holds a few counts of this clonotype. The J gene is TRBJ2-3, the V gene TRBV4-3, with 8 bases that match TRBD2. The V segment lost 0 bases and the J segment 6 bases; nucleotides outside the gene matches: 11. The germline V gene has CDR1 LGHNA and CDR2 YSLEER. This CDR3 has 17 residues. Here the CDR3 reads CASSQDPRGGGRDTQYF. The CDR3 DNA reads as TGCGCCAGCAGCCAAGACCCCCGGGGCGGGGGGCGCGATACGCAGTATTTT.